These T cell receptor beta chains were read from a single sample in a study of T cells in Graves' hyperthyroidism and ophthalmopathy. TCRdb reanalysed the multiplex PCR reads using MiXCR and keeps one entry per CDR3 protein. In the table there are some 300,000 distinct CDR3 sequences, about an eighth of which are singletons. Sequenced sample: blood. The receptor source for this set is a woman in her 30s with Graves' hyperthyroidism that later progressed to Graves' ophthalmopathy. The CDR3 runs from the conserved cysteine through the conserved F or W. The order of the fields is clone size, D gene, J gene, V gene, CDR3 protein, CDR3 DNA. A D gene is named only where the DNA matches it firmly. Size is stated for part of the rows, as once, few or many counts, or as a class when the clone is expanded.

many,TRBD1,TRBJ2-5,TRBV12-3/TRBV12-4,CASSKTGNVEETQYF,TGTGCCAGCAGCAAGACAGGGAACGTCGAAGAGACCCAGTACTTC
few,TRBD1,TRBJ1-2,TRBV5-1,CASSWGDRGDGYTF,TGCGCCAGCAGCTGGGGGGACAGGGGGGACGGCTACACCTTC
many,-,TRBJ2-7,TRBV2,CASSEEAGVAYEQYF,TGTGCCAGCAGTGAAGAGGCAGGGGTTGCGTACGAGCAGTACTTC
-,-,TRBJ2-2,TRBV6-6,CASSYSNGYGNGELFF,TGTGCCAGCAGTTACTCGAACGGGTATGGAAACGGGGAGCTGTTTTTT
many,TRBD2,TRBJ2-3,TRBV12-3/TRBV12-4,CASSFVAAGDLRDTQYF,TGTGCCAGCAGTTTCGTGGCGGCGGGAGATCTGCGCGATACGCAGTATTTT
many,-,TRBJ2-1,TRBV3-1,CASSLPGGNNEQFF,TGTGCCAGCAGCCTCCCTGGAGGGAACAATGAGCAGTTCTTC
many,-,TRBJ1-5,TRBV20-1,CSAAGSNQPQHF,TGCAGTGCAGCGGGAAGCAATCAGCCCCAGCATTTT
many,-,TRBJ2-7,TRBV5-1,CASSLAADYEQYF,TGCGCCAGCAGCTTAGCGGCCGACTACGAGCAGTACTTC
many,TRBD2,TRBJ2-3,TRBV5-4,CASSGGTSVLGDTQYF,TGTGCCAGCAGCGGCGGGACTAGCGTATTGGGAGATACGCAGTATTTT
many,-,TRBJ1-2,TRBV5-6,CASTGVGSGYGYTF,TGTGCCAGCACCGGGGTTGGCAGTGGCTATGGCTACACCTTC
-,-,TRBJ2-3,TRBV27,CASSLISGNGIEADTQYF,TGTGCCAGCAGTTTGATTAGCGGAAACGGGATAGAGGCAGATACGCAGTATTTT
many,TRBD1,TRBJ2-5,TRBV3-1,CASSQGGQPYQETQYF,TGTGCCAGCAGCCAAGGGGGACAGCCGTACCAAGAGACCCAGTACTTC
many,TRBD2,TRBJ2-1,TRBV4-3,CASSNVAGVGNEQFF,TGCGCCAGCAGCAATGTAGCGGGAGTAGGCAATGAGCAGTTCTTC
few,TRBD2,TRBJ2-1,TRBV12-5,CASGHSGRARDEQFF,TGTGCTAGTGGACATAGCGGGAGGGCCAGGGATGAGCAGTTCTTC
-,TRBD2,TRBJ2-1,TRBV7-3,CASSLILGGTSYNEQFF,TGTGCCAGCAGCTTAATTTTGGGGGGGACTTCCTACAATGAGCAGTTCTTC
-,-,TRBJ2-1,TRBV6-4,CASARQAEADEQFF,TGTGCCAGCGCGAGGCAGGCGGAGGCGGATGAGCAGTTCTTC